The next 25 T cell receptor beta chains were all read from a single sample in a study of spatial heterogeneity in lung cancer. Time point in this sample: sample taken at primary tumor resection. TCRdb recomputed calls from the 5' RACE reads with MiXCR, one row per CDR3 protein. Among 45,000 to 55,000 distinct CDR3 sequences listed, under 6% were seen once. Material: PBMCs, obtained at surgery. Source of these receptors: a male donor with early-stage non-small cell lung cancer.

This clonotype appeared many times. The genes are TRBV5-1 and TRBJ1-2, with 7 bases aligning to TRBD1. This CDR3 region has 13 residues. Germline V gene data show CDR1 as SGHRS and CDR2 as YFSETQ. J was trimmed by 5 bases and V by 4 bases; bases with no gene match: 5. The CDR3, as DNA: TGCGCCAGCAGCCCGGGACAGAGTTATGGCTACACCTTC. Translation gives CASSPGQSYGYTF. The full variable domain, completed using reference TRBV5-1 and TRBJ1-2, is KAGVTQTPRYLIKTRGQQVTLSCSPISGHRSVSWYQQTPGQGLQFLFEYFSETQRNKGNFPGRFSGRQFSNSRSEMNVSTLELGDSALYLCASSPGQSYGYTFGSGTRLTVV.

This clonotype was observed at least ten times. This chain joins TRBV29-1 and TRBJ2-3; 8 bases align to TRBD1. CDR3 length equals 13 residues. V lost 7 bases to trimming and J lost 2 bases; unmatched junction nucleotides: 5. Germline loops: CDR1 SQVTM, CDR2 ANQGSEA. DNA of the CDR3: TGCAGCGGAGGGACAGGAACCACAGATACGCAGTATTTT. It specifies CSGGTGTTDTQYF.

The sample holds many counts of this clonotype. The chain links TRBV7-9 to TRBJ2-6; 11 positions match TRBD2. From germline, CDR1 is SEHNR and CDR2 FQNEAQ (reference sequence). The trim removed 7 bases at V and 0 bases at J, leaving 8 bases unmatched. This CDR3 is 18 amino acids long. CDR3 bases: TGTGCCAGCAACCCCGGACTAGCGGGCTTCTCTGGGGCCAACGTCCTGACTTTC. This codes for CASNPGLAGFSGANVLTF.

This clonotype has at least ten counts. The V and J genes are TRBV19 and TRBJ2-2; 15 nucleotides line up with TRBD2. J gave up 7 bases and V 10 bases, and 7 bases lay outside the gene matches. The CDR3 totals 15 residues. Looked up from germline, CDR1 is LNHDA and CDR2 is SQIVND (reference sequence). The CDR3 region is CATRTSGRAIGELFF. The CDR3, as DNA: TGTGCCACCCGGACTAGCGGGAGGGCCATCGGGGAGCTGTTTTTT.

The V and J genes are TRBV29-1 and TRBJ2-1, with 7 bases matching TRBD1. Per the germline V gene, CDR1 is SQVTM and CDR2 is ANQGSEA. The CDR3 loop spans 12 amino acids. V was clipped by 7 bases and J by 4 bases; unmatched bases: 4. CDR3 nucleotide sequence: TGCAGCGAACGGGACAGATACAATGAGCAGTTCTTC. Protein sequence: CSERDRYNEQFF.

V and J are TRBV11-2 and TRBJ2-5, with D possibly being TRBD1 (5 bases). The V end lost 1 base, the J end lost 2 bases, and 20 bases lay between the germline ends. The germline V gene has CDR1 SGHAT and CDR2 FQNNGV. The CDR3 length is 18 residues. CDR3 nucleotides: TGTGCCAGCAGCTTAGGCAGGGCGCACCGATACCGACAAGAGACCCAGTACTTC. It is translated as CASSLGRAHRYRQETQYF.

This clonotype was seen many times. The chain combines TRBV2 with TRBJ2-5; D tentatively fits TRBD1 or TRBD2 (5 bases each). Germline CDR1 is SNHLY and CDR2 is FYNNEI. Trimming removed 1 base at V and 3 bases at J, with 12 bases between. CDR3 length: 15 residues. CDR3 sequence (DNA): TGTGCCAGCAGTGAAGTAGGGGACGGTGAAGAGACCCAGTACTTC. This gives the protein CASSEVGDGEETQYF.

This clonotype has at least ten counts. The chain couples TRBV21-1 to TRBJ1-1. TRBV21-1 is shown as a pseudogene. The CDR3 runs to 17 residues. CDR3 nucleotides: TGTGCCAGCAGCAAAGGCGGCCGTCGGTTCGGTAACACTGAAGCTTTCTTT. As protein: CASSKGGRRFGNTEAFF.

This clonotype was seen at least ten times. J is TRBJ2-1 and V is TRBV15; D remains unclear. The CDR3 extends over 13 amino acids. From germline, CDR1 is LNHNV and CDR2 YYDKDF (reference sequence). The V gene lost 3 bases and the J gene lost 16 bases, with 19 bases spanning the gap. CDR3 sequence: CATSSGLYESRFF. In DNA, the CDR3 is TGTGCCACCAGCAGTGGCCTCTATGAGTCGCGATTCTTC.

This clonotype was observed at least ten times. The chain uses TRBV7-9 and TRBJ1-1; D gene unclear. The V gene's germline CDR1 is SEHNR and CDR2 FQNEAQ (reference sequence). Trimming took 4 bases from V and 3 from J, leaving 3 bases between them. This CDR3 region has 11 residues. The CDR3 DNA reads as TGTGCCAGCAGCTCCTACACTGAAGCTTTCTTT. It yields the protein CASSSYTEAFF.

This clonotype was found many times. The CDR3 bases are TGTGCCAGCAGTTCGGGGGGTCAGCCCCAGCATTTT. Amino acid sequence: CASSSGGQPQHF. V is TRBV6-2 or TRBV6-3 and J is TRBJ1-5; D perhaps matches TRBD1 (5 bases). Trimming removed 4 bases at V and 6 bases at J, with 7 bases between. The CDR3 loop spans 12 amino acids. The germline V gene has CDR1 MNHEY and CDR2 SVGEGT.

This clonotype was counted many times. The chain is built from TRBV7-6 and TRBJ1-6; TRBD1 might be the D (5 bases). Germline CDR1 and CDR2: SGHVS and FNYEAQ. Between the trimmed V and J ends, which lost 1 base and 10 bases, there was a span of 14 bases. CDR3 size: 15 residues. For the CDR3, the DNA is TGTGCCAGCAGCTTAGGGGGCGGACGGGGATCACCCCTCCACTTT. Translation gives CASSLGGGRGSPLHF. Full variable domain (remainder filled in from reference TRBV7-6 and TRBJ1-6): GAGVSQSPRYKVTKRGQDVALRCDPISGHVSLYWYRQALGQGPEFLTYFNYEAQQDKSGLPNDRFSAERPEGSISTLTIQRTEQRDSAMYRCASSLGGGRGSPLHFGNGTRLTVT.

The chain recombines TRBV29-1 with TRBJ2-2, with D maybe TRBD1 (6 bases). Trimming removed 6 bases at V and 4 bases at J, with 12 bases between. This CDR3 contains 13 residues. The germline V gene encodes CDR1 SQVTM and CDR2 ANQGSEA. CDR3 sequence: CSVTGIATGELFF. CDR3 DNA: TGCAGCGTAACAGGGATCGCCACCGGGGAGCTGTTTTTT.

This clonotype has more than one count but fewer than ten. The V and J genes are TRBV6-5 and TRBJ2-4; the D gene is possibly TRBD2 (6 bases). The CDR3 totals 15 residues. Germline lookup yields CDR1 MNHEY and CDR2 SVGAGI. Trimming pared 5 bases from V and 6 bases from J, leaving 17 bases between. The CDR3 sequence: CASSPKGLHLNIQYF. The CDR3 nucleotides read TGTGCCAGCAGTCCCAAGGGACTGCATTTAAACATTCAGTACTTC.

This clonotype was counted at least ten times. The V and J genes are TRBV20-1 and TRBJ2-1; 11 nucleotides match TRBD2. The V gene's germline CDR1 is DFQATT and CDR2 SNEGSKA (reference sequence). J gave up 9 bases and V 2 bases, and 9 bases lay outside the gene matches. This CDR3 is 15 amino acids long. For the CDR3, the DNA is TGCAGTGCTAGATCTCCCCTAGCGGGAGGTAGTGAGCAGTTCTTC. This translates into CSARSPLAGGSEQFF.

This clonotype has ten or more counts. The rearrangement links TRBV5-1 to TRBJ1-1; D might be TRBD1 (5 bases). This CDR3 comprises 14 residues. Between the trimmed V and J ends, which lost 3 bases and 2 bases, there was a span of 11 bases. Germline assignment: CDR1 SGHRS and CDR2 YFSETQ. CDR3 sequence: CASSWDATNTEAFF. The CDR3 nucleotides are TGCGCCAGCAGCTGGGACGCAACTAACACTGAAGCTTTCTTT.

This clonotype has ten or more counts. This chain connects TRBV27 to TRBJ1-1, with D perhaps TRBD1 (6 bases). The V and J ends lost 3 bases and 6 bases respectively, with 14 bases between them. The CDR3 has 14 residues. Per the germline V gene, CDR1 is MNHEY and CDR2 is SMNVEV (reference sequence). The DNA of the CDR3 is TGTGCCAGCAGTTTGTGGGGGGCCGGGGCTGAAGCTTTCTTT. Its translation: CASSLWGAGAEAFF.

V gene TRBV6-1 combines with J gene TRBJ1-1; D gene unclear. The CDR3 sequence is 16 residues long. Looked up from germline, CDR1 is MNHNS and CDR2 is SASEGT. Trimming removed 2 bases from V and 0 bases from J, with 13 bases in between. CDR3 amino acids: CASSEYAGYMNTEAFF. In DNA, the CDR3 is TGTGCCAGCAGTGAATACGCGGGTTACATGAACACTGAAGCTTTCTTT.

The table lists this clonotype with many counts. V and J are TRBV7-6 and TRBJ2-3, with 10 bases fitting TRBD2. The CDR3 spans 16 residues. Trimming at V came to 1 base and at J to 7 bases, leaving 8 bases not matched to a gene. Germline V gives CDR1 SGHVS, CDR2 FNYEAQ. In DNA, the CDR3 is TGTGCCAGCAGCTTAGAACCAGCGGGAGGGCCAAATACGCAGTATTTT. Protein sequence: CASSLEPAGGPNTQYF.

In its sample, this clonotype was seen many times. The chain recombines TRBV20-1 with TRBJ2-7; D is perhaps TRBD1 (6 bases). The CDR3 totals 13 residues. V was pared by 0 bases and J by 2 bases, with 8 bases between. CDR1 and CDR2 from the germline V gene are DFQATT and SNEGSKA (reference sequence). In nucleotides, the CDR3 is TGCAGTGCTAGAGATACAGGGACCTACGAGCAGTACTTC. This encodes CSARDTGTYEQYF.

This clonotype came up many times. CDR3 bases: TGCAGTGCTCCTGCGCTAGCTAGCACAGATACGCAGTATTTT. This encodes CSAPALASTDTQYF. The V and J genes are TRBV20-1 and TRBJ2-3; D possibly corresponds to TRBD2 (5 bases). CDR1 DFQATT and CDR2 SNEGSKA come from the germline V gene (reference sequence). V lost 5 bases and J 0 bases, leaving 12 bases between the germline ends. The CDR3 is made up of 14 amino acids.

This clonotype was found many times. V and J are TRBV5-4 and TRBJ2-3; D is perhaps TRBD2 (5 bases). CDR3 length: 14 amino acids. V shed 4 bases and J shed 3 bases, with 12 bases lying between them. Germline-derived CDR1 and CDR2 are SGHNT and YYREEE (reference sequence). In DNA form, the CDR3 reads TGTGCCAGCAGCGTATCGGGCGGGACAGATACGCAGTATTTT. Translated, it gives CASSVSGGTDTQYF.

This clonotype appeared many times. J is TRBJ1-5 and V is TRBV28; a weak D match, TRBD1 (6 bases). The CDR3 covers 11 residues. Germline V gene sequence: CDR1 MDHEN, CDR2 SYDVKM. CDR3 coding DNA: TGTGCAGTAAGGGGGGATCAGCCCCAGCATTTT. Encoded protein: CAVRGDQPQHF.

This clonotype was seen repeatedly, ten times or more. This chain joins TRBV27 and TRBJ2-1; D not resolved. Trimming took off 0 bases at V and 9 bases at J, with 6 bases between the two ends. CDR1 is MNHEY and CDR2 is SMNVEV in the germline V gene (reference sequence). The length of the CDR3 is 12 residues. This chain's CDR3 is CASSLSRGEQFF. DNA of the CDR3: TGTGCCAGCAGTTTATCCCGTGGTGAGCAGTTCTTC.

This clonotype showed up many times. V gene TRBV5-6 combines with J gene TRBJ2-3; D is uncertain. This CDR3 is 15 amino acids long. V dropped 1 base and J dropped 1 base, with 10 bases sitting between them. Germline-derived CDR1 and CDR2 are SGHDT and YYEEEE. CDR3 nucleotide sequence: TGTGCCAGCAGCTTGATGGCCTGGGGCACAGATACGCAGTATTTT. Translating it yields CASSLMAWGTDTQYF. The entire variable domain, with the rest obtained from reference TRBV5-6 and TRBJ2-3, is as follows: DAGVTQSPTHLIKTRGQQVTLRCSPKSGHDTVSWYQQALGQGPQFIFQYYEEEERQRGNFPDRFSGHQFPNYSSELNVNALLLGDSALYLCASSLMAWGTDTQYFGPGTRLTVL.